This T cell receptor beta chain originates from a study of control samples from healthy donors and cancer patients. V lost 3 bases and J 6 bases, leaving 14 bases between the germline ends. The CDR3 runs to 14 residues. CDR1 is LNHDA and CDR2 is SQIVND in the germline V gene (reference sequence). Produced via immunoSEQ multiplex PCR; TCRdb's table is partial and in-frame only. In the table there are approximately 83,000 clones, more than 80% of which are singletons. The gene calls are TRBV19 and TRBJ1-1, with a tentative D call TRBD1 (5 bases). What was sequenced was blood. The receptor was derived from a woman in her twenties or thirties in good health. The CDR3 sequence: CASSIRGVFAEAFF. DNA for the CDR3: TGTGCCAGTAGTATCAGAGGGGTTTTTGCTGAAGCTTTCTTT.